This TCR beta chain was documented in a study of blood T cell repertoires in COVID-19. Profiling relied on immunoSEQ multiplex PCR, and the TCRdb table lists in-frame clones only, not all of them. The repertoire holds under 200,000 clones, with roughly 88% as singletons. Germline V gene lookup returns CDR1 SEHNR and CDR2 FQNEAQ (reference sequence). Trimming took 3 bases from V and 3 from J, leaving 9 bases between them. The CDR3 sequence is 14 residues long. This chain connects TRBV7-9 to TRBJ1-5; TRBD1 is a possible D gene (5 bases). Material for sequencing was PBMCs or T cells enriched from blood (not recorded which). This receptor was obtained from a man between 35 and 55 years old with acute COVID-19. The CDR3 sequence: CASSFTGDNQPQHF. The CDR3 DNA follows: TGTGCCAGCAGCTTCACGGGGGACAATCAGCCCCAGCATTTT.